This TCR beta chain is from a study of radiation and T cells in renal cell carcinoma. For the study at large: Nephrectomy followed 15 Gy stereotactic body radiation by 4 weeks.

The assay was immunoSEQ multiplex PCR, and TCRdb's table has in-frame clones only and misses some. The sample includes 95,000 to 150,000 clones, about 81% of them seen just once. The CDR3 has 13 residues. CDR1 and CDR2 from the germline V gene are ENHRY and SYGVKD. V lost 3 bases and J 5 bases, leaving 11 bases between the germline ends. As for time point: blood 2 weeks post-SBRT. The treatment denotes: 15 Gy SBRT to primary tumor, nephrectomy 4 weeks later. The sample in question was blood, obtained from a patient whose treatment included radiotherapy and nephrectomy. The V and J genes are TRBV10-3 and TRBJ2-7, with a weak D call TRBD1 (6 bases). This TCR derives from a middle-aged man with renal cell carcinoma. The CDR3 DNA is TGTGCCATCAGTGACAGGGGTTTGGACGAGCAGTACTTC. Amino acid sequence: CAISDRGLDEQYF.